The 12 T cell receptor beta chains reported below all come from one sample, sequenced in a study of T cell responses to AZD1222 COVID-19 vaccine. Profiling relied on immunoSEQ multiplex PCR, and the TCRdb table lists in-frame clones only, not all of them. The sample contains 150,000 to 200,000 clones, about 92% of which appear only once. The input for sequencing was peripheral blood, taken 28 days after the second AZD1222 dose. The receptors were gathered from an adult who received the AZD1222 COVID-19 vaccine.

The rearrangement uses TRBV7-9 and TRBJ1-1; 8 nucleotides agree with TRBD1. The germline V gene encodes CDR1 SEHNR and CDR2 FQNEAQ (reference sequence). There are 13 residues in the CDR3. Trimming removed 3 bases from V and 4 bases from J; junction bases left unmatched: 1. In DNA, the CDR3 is TGTGCCAGCAGCTTTACAGGGGGCACTGAAGCTTTCTTT. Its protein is CASSFTGGTEAFF.

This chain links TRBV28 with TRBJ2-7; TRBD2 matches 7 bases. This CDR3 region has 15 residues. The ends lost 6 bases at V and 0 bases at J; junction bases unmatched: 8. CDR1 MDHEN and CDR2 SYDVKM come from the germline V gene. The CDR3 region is CASRWGLQSSYEQYF. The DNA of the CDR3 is TGTGCCAGCAGGTGGGGACTACAGAGCTCCTACGAGCAGTACTTC.

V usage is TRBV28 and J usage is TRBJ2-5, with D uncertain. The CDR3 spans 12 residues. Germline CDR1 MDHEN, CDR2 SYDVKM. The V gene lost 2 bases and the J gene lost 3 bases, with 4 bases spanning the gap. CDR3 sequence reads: CASSLREETQYF. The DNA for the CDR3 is TGTGCCAGCAGTTTAAGGGAAGAGACCCAGTACTTC. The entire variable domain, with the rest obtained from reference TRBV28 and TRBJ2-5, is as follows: DVKVTQSSRYLVKRTGEKVFLECVQDMDHENMFWYRQDPGLGLRLIYFSYDVKMKEKGDIPEGYSVSREKKERFSLILESASTNQTSMYLCASSLREETQYFGPGTRLLVL.

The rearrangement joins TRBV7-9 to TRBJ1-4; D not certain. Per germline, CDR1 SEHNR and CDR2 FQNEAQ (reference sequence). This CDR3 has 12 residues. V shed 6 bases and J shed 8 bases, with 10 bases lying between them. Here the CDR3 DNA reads TGTGCCAGCAGTGCACTGGGGGAAAAACTGTTTTTT. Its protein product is CASSALGEKLFF.

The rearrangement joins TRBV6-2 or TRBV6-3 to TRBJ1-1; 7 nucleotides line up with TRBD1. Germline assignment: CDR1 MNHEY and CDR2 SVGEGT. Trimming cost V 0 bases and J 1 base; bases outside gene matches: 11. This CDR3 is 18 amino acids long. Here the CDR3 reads CASSYSREPGQRNTEAFF. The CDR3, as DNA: TGTGCCAGCAGTTACTCGAGAGAACCGGGACAGAGGAACACTGAAGCTTTCTTT.

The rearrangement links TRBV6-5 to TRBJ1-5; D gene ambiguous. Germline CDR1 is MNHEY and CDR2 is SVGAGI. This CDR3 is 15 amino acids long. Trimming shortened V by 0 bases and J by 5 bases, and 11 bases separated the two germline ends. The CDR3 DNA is TGTGCCAGCAGTTACTCAATAGCGAACGATCAGCCCCAGCATTTT. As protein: CASSYSIANDQPQHF.

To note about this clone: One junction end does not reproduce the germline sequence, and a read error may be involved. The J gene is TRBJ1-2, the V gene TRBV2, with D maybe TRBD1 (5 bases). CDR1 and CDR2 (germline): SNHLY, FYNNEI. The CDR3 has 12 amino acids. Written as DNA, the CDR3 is TGTGCCAGCAGCCGCCCGGGGGAGATTATCGCCTTC. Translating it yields CASSRPGEIIAF.

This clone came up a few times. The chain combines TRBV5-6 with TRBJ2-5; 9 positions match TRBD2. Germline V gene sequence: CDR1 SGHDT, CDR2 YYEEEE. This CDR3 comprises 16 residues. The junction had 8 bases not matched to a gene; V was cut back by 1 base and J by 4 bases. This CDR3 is CASSLFSGGLIETQYF. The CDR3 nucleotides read TGTGCCAGCAGCTTGTTTAGCGGGGGCCTCATAGAGACCCAGTACTTC.

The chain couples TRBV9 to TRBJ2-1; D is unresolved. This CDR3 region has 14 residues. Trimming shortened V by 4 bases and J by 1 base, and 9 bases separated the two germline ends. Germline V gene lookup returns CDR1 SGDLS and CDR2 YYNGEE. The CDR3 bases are TGTGCCAGCAGCCCGGGTCTATCCTACAATGAGCAGTTCTTC. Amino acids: CASSPGLSYNEQFF.

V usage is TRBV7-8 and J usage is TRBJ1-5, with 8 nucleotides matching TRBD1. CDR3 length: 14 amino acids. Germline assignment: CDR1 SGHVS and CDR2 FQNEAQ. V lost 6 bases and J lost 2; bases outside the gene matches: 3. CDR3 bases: TGTGCCAGCAGTCCGGGACAGGGCAATCAGCCCCAGCATTTT. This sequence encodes CASSPGQGNQPQHF.

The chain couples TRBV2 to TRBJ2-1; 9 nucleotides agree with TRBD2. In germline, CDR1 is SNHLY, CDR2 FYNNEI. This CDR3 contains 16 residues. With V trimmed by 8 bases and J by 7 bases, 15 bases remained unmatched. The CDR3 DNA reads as TGTGCCAGCCTGGGATGGGAGCTAGCGGGGAGTAATGAGCAGTTCTTC. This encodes CASLGWELAGSNEQFF.

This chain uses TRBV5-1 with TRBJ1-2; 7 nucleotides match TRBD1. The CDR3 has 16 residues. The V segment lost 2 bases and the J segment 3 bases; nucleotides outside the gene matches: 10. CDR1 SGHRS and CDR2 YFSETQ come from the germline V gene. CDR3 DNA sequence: TGCGCCAGCAGCTTCGGGGGGACAGCTCCTTACTATGGCTACACCTTC. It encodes CASSFGGTAPYYGYTF.